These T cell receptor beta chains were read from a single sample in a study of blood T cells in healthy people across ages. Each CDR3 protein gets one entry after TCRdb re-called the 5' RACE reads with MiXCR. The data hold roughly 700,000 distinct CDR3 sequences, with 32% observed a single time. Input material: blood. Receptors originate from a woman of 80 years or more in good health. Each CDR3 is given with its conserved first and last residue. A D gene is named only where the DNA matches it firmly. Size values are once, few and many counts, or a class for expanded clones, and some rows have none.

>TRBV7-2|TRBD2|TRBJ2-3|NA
CASSRPGTSESTDTQYF
TGTGCCAGCAGTCGACCCGGGACTAGCGAATCTACAGATACGCAGTATTTT
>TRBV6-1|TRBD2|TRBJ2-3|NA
CASSPLLTSGRSGSTQYF
TGTGCCAGCAGTCCCCTCTTGACTAGCGGGAGGTCCGGGTCTACGCAGTATTTT
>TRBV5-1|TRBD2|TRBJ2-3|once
CASRPQAGGTDTQYF
TGCGCCAGCCGACCGCAAGCGGGGGGCACGGATACGCAGTATTTT
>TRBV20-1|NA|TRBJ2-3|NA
CSAFRGAVGQYF
TGCAGTGCTTTCAGAGGGGCTGTAGGGCAGTATTTT
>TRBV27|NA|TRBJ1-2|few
CASSLIGGTYGYTF
TGTGCCAGCAGTTTAATAGGGGGGACCTATGGCTACACCTTC
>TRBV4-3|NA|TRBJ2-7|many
CASSQETDSSYEQYF
TGCGCCAGCAGCCAAGAGACCGATAGCTCCTACGAGCAGTACTTC
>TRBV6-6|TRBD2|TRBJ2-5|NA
CASGRAGGETQYF
TGTGCCAGCGGGAGGGCAGGAGGTGAGACCCAGTACTTC
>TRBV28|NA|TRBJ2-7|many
CASKLGGRYEQYF
TGTGCCAGCAAGCTCGGGGGTAGGTACGAGCAGTACTTC
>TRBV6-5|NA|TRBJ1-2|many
CASSYSNLRNGYTF
TGTGCCAGCAGTTACTCGAACCTACGTAATGGCTACACCTTC
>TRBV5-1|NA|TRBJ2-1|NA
CASSLGQGSTSYNEQFF
TGCGCCAGCAGCTTGGGGCAGGGATCAACTTCATACAATGAGCAGTTCTTC
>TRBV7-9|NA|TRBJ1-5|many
CASSSVLGANQPQHF
TGTGCCAGCAGCTCGGTTCTGGGAGCCAATCAGCCCCAGCATTTT
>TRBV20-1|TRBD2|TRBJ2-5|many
CSARGSGGQETQYF
TGCAGTGCTAGGGGTAGCGGGGGGCAAGAGACCCAGTACTTC
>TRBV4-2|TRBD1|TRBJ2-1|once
CASSQEIGTGGNEQFF
TGTGCCAGCAGTCAAGAGATTGGGACAGGGGGCAATGAGCAGTTCTTC
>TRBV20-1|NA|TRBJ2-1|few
CSARDLGRAQGETQFF
TGCAGTGCTAGAGATTTGGGGCGGGCCCAAGGGGAGACCCAGTTCTTC
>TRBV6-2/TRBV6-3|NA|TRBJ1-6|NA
CASRDGSSYNSPLHF
TGTGCCAGCAGGGATGGGAGCTCCTATAATTCACCCCTCCACTTT
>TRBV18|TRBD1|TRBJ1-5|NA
CASSPRQGLNQPQHF
TGTGCCAGCTCACCGAGACAGGGGCTCAATCAGCCCCAGCATTTT
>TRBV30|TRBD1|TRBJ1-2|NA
CAWSLSWTGYGYTF
TGTGCCTGGAGCCTCAGCTGGACAGGGTATGGCTACACCTTC
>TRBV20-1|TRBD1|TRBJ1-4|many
CSALQGANEKLFF
TGCAGTGCTTTACAGGGGGCGAATGAAAAACTGTTTTTT
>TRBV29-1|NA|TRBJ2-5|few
CSVVKRPVLGETQYF
TGCAGCGTTGTAAAGCGCCCAGTACTTGGGGAGACCCAGTACTTC
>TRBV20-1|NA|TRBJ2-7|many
CSAMGGGGSYEQYF
TGCAGTGCTATGGGTGGGGGCGGCTCCTACGAGCAGTACTTC
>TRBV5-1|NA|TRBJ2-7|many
CASSPDVTGLAGEQYF
TGCGCCAGCAGCCCGGACGTGACAGGGTTGGCGGGAGAGCAGTACTTC
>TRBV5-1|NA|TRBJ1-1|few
CASSPEEGTEAFF
TGCGCCAGCAGTCCCGAGGAAGGGACTGAAGCTTTCTTT
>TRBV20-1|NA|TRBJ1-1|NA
CSARRTDTEAFF
TGCAGTGCTAGGCGGACAGACACTGAAGCTTTCTTT
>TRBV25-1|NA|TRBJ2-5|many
CASSEGLRLGTQYF
TGTGCCAGCAGTGAGGGGCTCCGGTTGGGGACCCAGTACTTC
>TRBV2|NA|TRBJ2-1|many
CASTPVKEQFF
TGTGCCAGCACCCCGGTTAAGGAGCAGTTCTTC
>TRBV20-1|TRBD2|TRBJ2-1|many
CSARDAGPRGGSSYNEQFF
TGCAGTGCTAGAGATGCCGGCCCCCGGGGGGGCAGCTCCTACAATGAGCAGTTCTTC
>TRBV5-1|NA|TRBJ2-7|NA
CASSFGRPEHEQYF
TGCGCCAGCAGCTTTGGGCGCCCGGAACACGAGCAGTACTTC
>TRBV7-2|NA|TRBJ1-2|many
CASSLGLVSPGYTF
TGTGCCAGCAGCTTAGGTTTAGTGTCTCCTGGCTACACCTTC
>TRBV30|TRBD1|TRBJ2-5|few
CAWSADRGVRYEQYF
TGTGCCTGGAGTGCAGACAGGGGCGTTCGGTATGAGCAGTACTTC
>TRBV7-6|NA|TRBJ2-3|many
CASSYPLADTQYF
TGTGCCAGCAGCTACCCACTAGCAGATACGCAGTATTTT
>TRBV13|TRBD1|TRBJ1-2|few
CASSRGQGRGLNYGYTF
TGTGCCAGCAGTCGTGGACAGGGTAGGGGGCTCAACTATGGCTACACCTTC
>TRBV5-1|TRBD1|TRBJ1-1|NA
CASSSLGQMNTEAFF
TGCGCCAGCAGCTCCTTGGGACAGATGAACACTGAAGCTTTCTTT
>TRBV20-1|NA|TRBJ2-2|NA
CSARRSGGGDTGELFF
TGCAGTGCTAGAAGGTCTGGAGGGGGCGACACCGGGGAGCTGTTTTTT
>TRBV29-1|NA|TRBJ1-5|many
CSVRTDSNQPQHF
TGCAGCGTCAGGACAGATAGCAATCAGCCCCAGCATTTT
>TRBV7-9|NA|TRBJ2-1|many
CASSSARGYNEQFF
TGTGCCAGCAGCTCCGCCCGGGGTTACAATGAGCAGTTCTTC
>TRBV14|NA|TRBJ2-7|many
CASSQAQKQYF
TGTGCCAGCAGCCAAGCCCAAAAGCAGTACTTC
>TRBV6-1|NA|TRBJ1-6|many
CASRPPGLSPVNSPLHF
TGTGCCAGCAGACCCCCGGGACTCTCCCCGGTGAATTCACCCCTCCACTTT
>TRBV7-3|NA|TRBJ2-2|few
CASSLGTGQNTGELFF
TGTGCCAGCAGCTTAGGGACTGGACAGAACACCGGGGAGCTGTTTTTT
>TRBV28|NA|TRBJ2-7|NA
CASIQSVRVPYEQYF
TGTGCCAGCATCCAATCGGTGAGGGTGCCCTACGAGCAGTACTTC
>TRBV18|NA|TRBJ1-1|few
CASCGGIMNTEAFF
TGTGCCAGCTGCGGGGGGATTATGAACACTGAAGCTTTCTTT
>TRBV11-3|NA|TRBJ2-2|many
CASSPGAETGELFF
TGTGCCAGCAGCCCGGGGGCCGAAACCGGGGAGCTGTTTTTT
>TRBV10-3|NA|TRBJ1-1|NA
CATSLGRDTEAFF
TGTGCCACCTCCCTAGGCAGGGACACTGAAGCTTTCTTT
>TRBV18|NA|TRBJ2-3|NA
CASSPLGGLGTDTQYF
TGTGCCAGCTCACCTTTGGGGGGCTTGGGCACAGATACGCAGTATTTT
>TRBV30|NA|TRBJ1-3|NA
CACSPTVRNTIYF
TGTGCCTGTAGTCCGACAGTCCGAAACACCATATATTTT
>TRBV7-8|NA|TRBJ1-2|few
CASSNGGAYGYTF
TGTGCCAGCAGCAATGGGGGGGCCTATGGCTACACCTTC
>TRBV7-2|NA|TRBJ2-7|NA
CASSFGQSVNYEQYF
TGTGCCAGCAGCTTCGGACAGTCGGTTAACTACGAGCAGTACTTC